The next 23 T cell receptor beta chains were all read from a single sample in a study of T cell repertoires in cytomegalovirus infection. TCRdb reprocessed the reads with MiXCR, giving one entry per CDR3 protein. The sample shows about 190,000 distinct CDR3 sequences, 28% of them seen only once. The sample taken for sequencing was PBMCs. Receptors were obtained from a human donor in good health (CMV status not recorded). Some clones in this sample may be carry-over from other donors' samples.

Only one count was recorded for this clonotype. The chain carries TRBV6-4 and TRBJ2-1, with D perhaps assigned TRBD1 or TRBD2 (6 bases each). The germline V gene has CDR1 MRHNA and CDR2 SNTAGT. Deletions cut 1 base from V and 5 bases from J, with 12 bases between. This CDR3 has 15 amino acids. This chain's CDR3 is CASSDWRGENNEQFF. The CDR3 DNA is TGTGCCAGCAGTGACTGGAGGGGGGAAAACAATGAGCAGTTCTTC.

The chain recombines TRBV6-6 with TRBJ1-6; D gene ambiguous. V was cut by 7 bases and J by 10 bases, with 14 bases left in between. The CDR3 consists of 13 residues. Germline V CDR1 and CDR2: MNHNY, SVGAGI (reference sequence). CDR3 loop: CASTPPTGSPLHF. The CDR3 bases are TGTGCCAGCACCCCCCCCACGGGCTCACCCCTCCACTTT.

The chain employs TRBV20-1 and TRBJ1-1; possibly TRBD1 for D (5 bases). Per the germline V gene, CDR1 is DFQATT and CDR2 is SNEGSKA (reference sequence). With 5 bases removed from V and 4 bases from J, the gap between germline ends came to 20 bases. CDR3 length equals 15 residues. CDR3 bases: TGCAGTGCTTCCCGAGGGGCTGGGGTGAGCACTGAAGCTTTCTTT. This sequence encodes CSASRGAGVSTEAFF.

The J gene is TRBJ1-2, the V gene TRBV18; D unresolved. Trimming pared 2 bases from V and 6 bases from J, leaving 13 bases between. CDR1 and CDR2 (germline): KGHSH, LQKENI. The CDR3 has 14 amino acids. CDR3 region: CASSPSGEVNGYTF. The CDR3 region has the DNA TGTGCCAGCTCACCAAGCGGGGAGGTCAATGGCTACACCTTC.

V and J are TRBV12-5 and TRBJ1-2; 9 bases map to TRBD1. V lost 4 bases and J lost 6; bases outside the gene matches: 3. This CDR3 has 13 amino acids. The germline V gene encodes CDR1 LGHNT and CDR2 FRNRAP. The CDR3 reads CASGSDRGDGYTF. In DNA form, the CDR3 reads TGTGCTAGTGGTTCGGACAGGGGAGATGGCTACACCTTC.

This clonotype was observed a few times. J is TRBJ1-1 and V is TRBV2; no clear D. The CDR3 runs to 12 residues. The ends were cut back, 5 bases at V and 7 bases at J, with 11 bases in the middle. Per the germline V gene, CDR1 is SNHLY and CDR2 is FYNNEI. The CDR3 loop reads CASSPGRLEAFF. Written as DNA, the CDR3 is TGTGCCAGCAGTCCTGGACGGCTTGAAGCTTTCTTT.

The chain is built from TRBV15 and TRBJ1-1; D unclear. This CDR3 has 14 residues. Trimming stripped 0 bases from V and 6 bases from J, with 11 bases between. Germline V CDR1 and CDR2: LNHNV, YYDKDF (reference sequence). The chain's CDR3 is CATSRDSAVAEAFF. As DNA, the CDR3 is TGTGCCACCAGCAGAGATTCGGCCGTTGCTGAAGCTTTCTTT.

This clonotype was picked up a small number of times. The J gene is TRBJ2-3, the V gene TRBV4-3; D unresolved. This CDR3 comprises 14 residues. Trimming pared 0 bases from V and 0 bases from J, leaving 4 bases between. Germline values: CDR1 LGHNA, CDR2 YSLEER. The CDR3 spells CASSQDPSTDTQYF. CDR3 nucleotides: TGCGCCAGCAGCCAAGATCCGAGCACAGATACGCAGTATTTT.

The chain is built from TRBV15 and TRBJ1-1, with a possible D match to TRBD1 (5 bases). This CDR3 contains 15 residues. Germline V gene lookup returns CDR1 LNHNV and CDR2 YYDKDF (reference sequence). V shed 3 bases and J shed 0 bases, with 11 bases lying between them. The CDR3 sequence is CATSSRQTLNTEAFF. DNA of the CDR3: TGTGCCACCAGCAGCCGACAGACCCTGAACACTGAAGCTTTCTTT.

Ten or more counts support this clonotype. This chain joins TRBV7-2 and TRBJ2-3; no reliable D call. The length of the CDR3 is 15 residues. The germline V and J ends were trimmed by 5 bases and 4 bases, with 16 bases remaining between them. CDR1 is SGHTA and CDR2 is FQGNSA in the germline V gene. This CDR3 reads CASSLGVSSADTQYF. For the CDR3, the DNA is TGTGCCAGCAGCCTTGGAGTGTCTTCGGCAGATACGCAGTATTTT.

CDR3 loop: CASRRGETNTEAFF. The DNA for the CDR3 is TGTGCCAGCAGGCGTGGGGAAACGAACACTGAAGCTTTCTTT. The V and J genes are TRBV5-6 and TRBJ1-1; D gene uncertain. CDR3 length equals 14 residues. V was trimmed by 5 bases and J by 1 base, leaving 12 bases between them. CDR1 and CDR2 from the germline V gene are SGHDT and YYEEEE.

J is TRBJ2-7 and V is TRBV20-1; 8 nucleotides agree with TRBD1. CDR1 and CDR2 from the germline V gene are DFQATT and SNEGSKA (reference sequence). There are 16 residues in the CDR3. V lost 6 bases and J lost 0; bases outside the gene matches: 13. The CDR3 bases are TGCAGTGCCTCCCTTTACTACGGACAGGGCTCCTACGAGCAGTACTTC. This translates into CSASLYYGQGSYEQYF.

This clonotype was detected a few times. A read error is likely, as this CDR3 ends without the conserved phenylalanine or tryptophan. Because the CDR3's place on the DNA is in doubt, the DNA is left out and the CDR3 is given as listed by TCRdb. This rearrangement joins TRBV7-2 to TRBJ2-3. Germline values: CDR1 SGHTA, CDR2 FQGNSA. The CDR3 is 12 amino acids long, termini counted. CDR3 sequence: CASSLGNKPAYS.

V and J are TRBV20-1 and TRBJ2-1; TRBD2 agrees at 14 bases. Germline loops: CDR1 DFQATT, CDR2 SNEGSKA (reference sequence). The CDR3 loop spans 13 amino acids. Trimming at V came to 3 bases and at J to 10 bases, leaving 2 bases not matched to a gene. The CDR3 DNA reads TGCAGTGCTAGCGGGACTAGCGGGGGAGAGCAGTTCTTC. It translates to CSASGTSGGEQFF.

In its sample, this clonotype was seen a few times. The genes are TRBV3-1 and TRBJ2-2; D may be TRBD2 (5 bases). The germline gives CDR1 LGHDT, CDR2 YNNKEL (reference sequence). Trimming took off 5 bases at V and 7 bases at J, with 8 bases between the two ends. CDR3 length equals 12 residues. As DNA, the CDR3 is TGTGCCAGCAGCGGGGAGAACGGGGAGCTGTTTTTT. Its protein product is CASSGENGELFF.

The chain joins TRBV7-2 to TRBJ2-5, with D hard to call. Trimming left V 5 bases short and J 1 base short, with 8 bases between. The CDR3 has 13 amino acids. Germline lookup yields CDR1 SGHTA and CDR2 FQGNSA. The CDR3 here is CASSVLSQETQYF. As DNA, the CDR3 is TGTGCCAGCAGCGTCCTATCCCAAGAGACCCAGTACTTC.

The chain combines TRBV19 with TRBJ1-5; D perhaps matches TRBD1 (5 bases). From germline, CDR1 is LNHDA and CDR2 SQIVND (reference sequence). The CDR3 consists of 16 residues. The V end was cut by 2 bases, the J end by 2 bases, with 13 bases between. The CDR3 sequence is CASSISGRAGNQPQHF. The CDR3 DNA is TGTGCCAGTAGTATATCGGGCAGGGCGGGCAATCAGCCCCAGCATTTT.

The CDR3 DNA follows: TGTGCCAGCAGCTTGGGGAGTTCACCCCTCCACTTT. The encoded protein is CASSLGSSPLHF. The chain combines TRBV5-6 with TRBJ1-6; no clear D gene. V lost 0 bases and J 9 bases, leaving 4 bases between the germline ends. CDR3 size: 12 residues. Germline V lookup: CDR1 SGHDT, CDR2 YYEEEE.

This clonotype was observed a handful of times. The gene calls are TRBV6-6 and TRBJ1-1; maybe TRBD1 (6 bases). V lost 7 bases and J lost 4, with 16 bases in between. CDR1 is MNHNY and CDR2 is SVGAGI in the germline V gene (reference sequence). CDR3 length: 14 amino acids. The CDR3 here is CASTDEGGVTEAFF. CDR3 bases: TGTGCCAGCACCGACGAGGGGGGGGTCACTGAAGCTTTCTTT.

The chain combines TRBV5-1 with TRBJ2-3, with D unresolved. The germline gives CDR1 SGHRS, CDR2 YFSETQ. The ends were cut back, 1 base at V and 1 base at J, with 7 bases in the middle. There are 14 residues in the CDR3. CDR3 in DNA: TGCGCCAGCAGCTTGAACCAGGGCACAGATACGCAGTATTTT. Its protein is CASSLNQGTDTQYF.

This clonotype was observed many times. The J gene is TRBJ1-6, the V gene TRBV7-2, with D possibly matching TRBD1 (6 bases). The CDR3 runs to 13 residues. Germline assignment: CDR1 SGHTA and CDR2 FQGNSA. V lost 5 bases and J 7 bases, leaving 9 bases between the germline ends. CDR3 region: CASSPDRNSPLHF. The CDR3 coding sequence is TGTGCCAGCAGCCCCGACAGGAATTCACCCCTCCACTTT.

There are many counts of this clonotype. The chain combines TRBV11-2 with TRBJ1-3; 12 bases map to TRBD1. The CDR3 consists of 18 residues. CDR1 is SGHAT, CDR2 FQNNGV, per germline. The V segment lost 5 bases and the J segment 2 bases; nucleotides outside the gene matches: 10. The CDR3 here is CASSPTGTGGRTGNTIYF. The CDR3 DNA reads as TGTGCCAGCAGCCCTACCGGGACAGGGGGCAGGACTGGAAACACCATATATTTT.

Concerning this clonotype: This CDR3 is missing its conserved last phenylalanine or tryptophan, likely due to a read error. V is TRBV6-2 or TRBV6-3 and J is TRBJ2-1; TRBD2 might be the D (5 bases). Germline V CDR1 and CDR2: MNHEY, SVGEGT. This CDR3 comprises 15 residues. The V end was cut by 5 bases, the J end by 6 bases, with 17 bases between. The CDR3 DNA sequence: TGTGCCAGCAGTCAGGTATCCCTCGGGGTCAATGAGCAGTTCTAC. Protein sequence: CASSQVSLGVNEQFY.